The entry that follows covers one TCR beta chain sequence. Antigen: not known. The protocol was immunoSEQ multiplex PCR, while the TCRdb copy is restricted to in-frame clones and leaves out a portion. Of some 20,000 clones listed, around 90% are singletons. Regulatory T cells were sorted from blood as CD4+ CD25-high CD127-low cells. The entry originates in a study of regulatory and conventional T cells in RAG deficiency. Study-wide findings and caveats: Treg unique TCR beta sequences were about 100-fold fewer in Omenn syndrome and CID/AS patients than controls. Control T-cell subsets had markedly higher Shannon entropy and lower Simpson indices than RAG-deficient patients. In Omenn syndrome, Treg and Tconv repertoires overlapped >80%.

The V end was cut by 3 bases, the J end by 2 bases, with 11 bases between. Germline loops: CDR1 LNHDA, CDR2 SQIVND (reference sequence). CDR3 length equals 15 residues. These data are also associated with another study on regulatory T cells. That work adds: Amplification used 52 TRBV primers and 13 TRBJ primers. Patient repertoires had restricted TRB V-J pairs and skewed V and J usage, most in Tregs.

V and J are TRBV19 and TRBJ1-5, with D possibly being TRBD1 (5 bases). The sequence was obtained from a human donor in good health. The sequencing input was Tregs sorted from blood. The CDR3 DNA is TGTGCCAGTAGTATCAGGGTATGGGGCAATCAGCCCCAGCATTTT. This gives the protein CASSIRVWGNQPQHF.